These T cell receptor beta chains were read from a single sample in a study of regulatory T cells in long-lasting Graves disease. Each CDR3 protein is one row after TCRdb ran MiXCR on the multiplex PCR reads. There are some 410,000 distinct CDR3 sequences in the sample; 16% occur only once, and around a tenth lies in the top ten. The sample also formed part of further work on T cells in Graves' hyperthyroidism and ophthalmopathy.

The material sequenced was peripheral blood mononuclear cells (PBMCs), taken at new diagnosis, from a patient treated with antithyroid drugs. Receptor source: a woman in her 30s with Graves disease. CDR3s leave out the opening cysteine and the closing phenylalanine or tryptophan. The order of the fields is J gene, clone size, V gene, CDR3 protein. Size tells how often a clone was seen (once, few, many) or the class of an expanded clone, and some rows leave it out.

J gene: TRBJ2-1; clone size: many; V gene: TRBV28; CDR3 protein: ASSAGGSSYNEQF
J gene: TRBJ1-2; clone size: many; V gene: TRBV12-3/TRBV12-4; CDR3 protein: ASSFLKGVGYT
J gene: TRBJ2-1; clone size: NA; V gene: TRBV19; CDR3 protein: ASSFQREYNEQF
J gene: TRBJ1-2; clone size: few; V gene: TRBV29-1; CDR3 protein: SVDTAPRGYT
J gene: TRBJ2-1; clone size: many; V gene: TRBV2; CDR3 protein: ASGRGDFPYNEQF
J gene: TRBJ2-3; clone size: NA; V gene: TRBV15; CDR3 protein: ATSREGGTQY
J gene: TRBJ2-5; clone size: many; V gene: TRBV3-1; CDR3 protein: ASSQDGKTQY
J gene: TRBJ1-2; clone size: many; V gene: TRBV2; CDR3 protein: ASSEWTGKNYGYT
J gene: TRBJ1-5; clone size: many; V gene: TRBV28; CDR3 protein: ASSIETQPQH
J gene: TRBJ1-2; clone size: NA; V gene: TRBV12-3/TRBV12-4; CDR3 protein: ASRPGSREAYGYT
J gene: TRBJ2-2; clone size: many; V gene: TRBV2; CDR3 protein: ASRAGQINTGELF
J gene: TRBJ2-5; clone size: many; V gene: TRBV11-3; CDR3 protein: ASSLGGHLQETQY
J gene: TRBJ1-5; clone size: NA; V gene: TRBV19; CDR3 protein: ASSITGGGQPQH
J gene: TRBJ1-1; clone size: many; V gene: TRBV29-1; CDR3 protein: SVVSRAITEAF
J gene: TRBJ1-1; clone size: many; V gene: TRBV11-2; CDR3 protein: ASMWANINTEAF
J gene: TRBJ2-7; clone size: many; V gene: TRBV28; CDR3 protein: ASSFELSYEQY
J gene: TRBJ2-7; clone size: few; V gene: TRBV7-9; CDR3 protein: ASSLGVTSVF
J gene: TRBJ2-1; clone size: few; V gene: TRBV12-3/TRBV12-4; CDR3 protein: AINGAGLNEQF
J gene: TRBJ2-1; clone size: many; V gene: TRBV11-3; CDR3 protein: ASSFDTSAGEQF
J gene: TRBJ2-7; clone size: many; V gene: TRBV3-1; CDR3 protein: ASSLPTGGAEQY
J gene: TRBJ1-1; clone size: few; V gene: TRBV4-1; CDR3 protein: ASSQKTGTGNTEAF
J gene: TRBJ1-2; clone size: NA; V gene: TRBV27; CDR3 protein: ASRHPGASYGYT
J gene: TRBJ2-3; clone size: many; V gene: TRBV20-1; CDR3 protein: SARDRSGRSTDTQY
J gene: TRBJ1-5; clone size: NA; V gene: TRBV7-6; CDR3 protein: ASARDLGNQPQH
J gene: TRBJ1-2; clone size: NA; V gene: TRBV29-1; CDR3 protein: SADLRPYYGYT
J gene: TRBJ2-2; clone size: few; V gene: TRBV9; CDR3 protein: ASESTGELF
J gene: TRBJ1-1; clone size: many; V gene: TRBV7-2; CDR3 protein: ASSLLAGGDTEAF
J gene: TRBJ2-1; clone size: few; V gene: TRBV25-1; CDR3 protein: ASSGELSSYNEQF
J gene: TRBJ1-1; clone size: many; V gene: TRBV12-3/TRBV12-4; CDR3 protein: ASWGKPTVPNTEAF
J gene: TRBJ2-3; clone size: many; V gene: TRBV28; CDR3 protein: ASKKGGSTDTQY
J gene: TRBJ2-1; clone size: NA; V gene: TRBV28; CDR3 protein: ASENIRADNEQF
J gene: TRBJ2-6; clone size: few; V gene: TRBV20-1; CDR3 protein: SAREDGTSGANVLT
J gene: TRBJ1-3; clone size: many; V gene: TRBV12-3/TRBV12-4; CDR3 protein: ASSLGVSGNTIY
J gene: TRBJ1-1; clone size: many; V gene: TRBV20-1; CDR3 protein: SARDSMSPAF
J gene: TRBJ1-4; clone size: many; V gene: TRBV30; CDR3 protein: ASSLGKIGEKLF